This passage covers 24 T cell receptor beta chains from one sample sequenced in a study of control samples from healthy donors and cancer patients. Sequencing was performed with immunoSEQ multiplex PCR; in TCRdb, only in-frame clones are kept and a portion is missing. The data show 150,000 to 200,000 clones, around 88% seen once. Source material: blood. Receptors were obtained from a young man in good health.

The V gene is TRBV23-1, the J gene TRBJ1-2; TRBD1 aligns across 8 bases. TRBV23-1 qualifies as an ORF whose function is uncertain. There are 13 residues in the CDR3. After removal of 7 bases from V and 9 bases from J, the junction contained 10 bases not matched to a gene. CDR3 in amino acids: CASNSGGLECYTF. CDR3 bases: TGCGCCAGCAATTCAGGGGGCCTTGAATGCTACACCTTC.

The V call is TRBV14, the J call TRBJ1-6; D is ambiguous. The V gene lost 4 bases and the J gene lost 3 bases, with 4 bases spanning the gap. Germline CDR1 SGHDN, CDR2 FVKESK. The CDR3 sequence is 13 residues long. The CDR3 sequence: CASSPFYNSPLHF. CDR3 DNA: TGTGCCAGCAGCCCCTTCTATAATTCACCCCTCCACTTT.

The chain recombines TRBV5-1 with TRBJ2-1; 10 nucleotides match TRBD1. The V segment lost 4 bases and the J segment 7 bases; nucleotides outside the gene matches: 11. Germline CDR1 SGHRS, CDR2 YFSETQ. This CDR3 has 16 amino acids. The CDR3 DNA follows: TGCGCCAGCAGCCTCACTGGACAGGGGGGCCAAAATGAGCAGTTCTTC. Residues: CASSLTGQGGQNEQFF.

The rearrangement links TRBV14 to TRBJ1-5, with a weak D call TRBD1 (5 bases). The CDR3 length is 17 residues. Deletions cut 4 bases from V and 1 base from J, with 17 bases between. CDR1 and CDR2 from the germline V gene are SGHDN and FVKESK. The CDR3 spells CASSRRRGGGSNQPQHF. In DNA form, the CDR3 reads TGTGCCAGCAGCCGAAGAAGGGGCGGGGGAAGCAATCAGCCCCAGCATTTT.

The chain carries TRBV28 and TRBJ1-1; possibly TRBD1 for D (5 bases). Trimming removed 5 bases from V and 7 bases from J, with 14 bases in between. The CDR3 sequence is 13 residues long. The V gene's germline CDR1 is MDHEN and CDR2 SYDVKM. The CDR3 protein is CASSTPYGGEAFF. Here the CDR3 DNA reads TGTGCCAGCAGTACCCCGTACGGGGGTGAAGCTTTCTTT.

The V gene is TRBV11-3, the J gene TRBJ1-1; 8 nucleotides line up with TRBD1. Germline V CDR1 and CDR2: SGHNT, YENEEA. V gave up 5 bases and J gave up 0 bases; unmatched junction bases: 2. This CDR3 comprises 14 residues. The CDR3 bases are TGTGCCAGCAGCGGACAGGGACTGAACACTGAAGCTTTCTTT. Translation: CASSGQGLNTEAFF.

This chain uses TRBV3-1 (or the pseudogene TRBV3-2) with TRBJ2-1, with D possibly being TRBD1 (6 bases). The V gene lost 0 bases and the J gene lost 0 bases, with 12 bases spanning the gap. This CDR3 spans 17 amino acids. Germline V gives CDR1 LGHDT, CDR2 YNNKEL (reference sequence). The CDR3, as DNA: TGTGCCAGCAGCCAAGATGGGGACATGGTCTCCTACAATGAGCAGTTCTTC. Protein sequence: CASSQDGDMVSYNEQFF.

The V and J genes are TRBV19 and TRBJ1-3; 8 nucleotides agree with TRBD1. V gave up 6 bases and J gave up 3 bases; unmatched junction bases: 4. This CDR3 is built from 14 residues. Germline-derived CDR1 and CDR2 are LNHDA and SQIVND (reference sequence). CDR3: CASSQDRVGNTIYF. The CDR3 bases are TGTGCCAGTAGCCAGGACAGGGTTGGAAACACCATATATTTT.

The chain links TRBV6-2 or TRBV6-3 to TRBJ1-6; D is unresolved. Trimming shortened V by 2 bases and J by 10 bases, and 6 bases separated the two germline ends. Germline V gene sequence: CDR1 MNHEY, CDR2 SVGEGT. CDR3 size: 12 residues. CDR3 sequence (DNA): TGTGCCAGCAGTTACGGGGTCTCACCCCTCCACTTT. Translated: CASSYGVSPLHF.

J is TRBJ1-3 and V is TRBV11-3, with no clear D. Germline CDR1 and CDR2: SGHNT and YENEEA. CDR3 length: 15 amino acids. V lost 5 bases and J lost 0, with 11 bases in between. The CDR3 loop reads CASSPFDDSGNTIYF. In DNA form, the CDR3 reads TGTGCCAGCAGCCCCTTTGACGACTCTGGAAACACCATATATTTT.

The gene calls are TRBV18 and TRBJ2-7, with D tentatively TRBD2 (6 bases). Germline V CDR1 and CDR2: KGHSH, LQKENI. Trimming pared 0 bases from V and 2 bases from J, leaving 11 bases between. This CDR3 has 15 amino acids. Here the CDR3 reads CASSPPGGAPYEQYF. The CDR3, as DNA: TGTGCCAGCTCACCACCAGGCGGGGCCCCCTACGAGCAGTACTTC. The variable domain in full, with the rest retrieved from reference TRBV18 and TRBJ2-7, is NAGVMQNPRHLVRRRGQEARLRCSPMKGHSHVYWYRQLPEEGLKFMVYLQKENIIDESGMPKERFSAEFPKEGPSILRIQQVVRGDSAAYFCASSPPGGAPYEQYFGPGTRLTVT.

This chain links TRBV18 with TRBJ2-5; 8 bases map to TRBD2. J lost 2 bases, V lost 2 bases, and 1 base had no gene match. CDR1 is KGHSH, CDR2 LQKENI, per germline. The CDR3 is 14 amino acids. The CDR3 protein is CASSPGTSQETQYF. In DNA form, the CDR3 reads TGTGCCAGCTCACCAGGGACTAGTCAAGAGACCCAGTACTTC.

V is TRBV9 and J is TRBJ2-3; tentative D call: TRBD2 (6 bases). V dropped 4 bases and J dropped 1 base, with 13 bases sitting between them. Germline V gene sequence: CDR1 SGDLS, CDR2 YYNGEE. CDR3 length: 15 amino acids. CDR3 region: CASSTSTGGTDTQYF. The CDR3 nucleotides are TGTGCCAGCAGCACCAGCACGGGGGGCACAGATACGCAGTATTTT.

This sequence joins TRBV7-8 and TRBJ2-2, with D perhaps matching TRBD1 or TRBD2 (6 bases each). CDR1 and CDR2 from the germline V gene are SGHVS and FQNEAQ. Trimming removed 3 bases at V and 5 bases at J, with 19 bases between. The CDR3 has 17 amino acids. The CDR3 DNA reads TGTGCCAGCAGCTTTACCCTCAGGGGTGGGGGGACCGGGGAGCTGTTTTTT. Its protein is CASSFTLRGGGTGELFF.

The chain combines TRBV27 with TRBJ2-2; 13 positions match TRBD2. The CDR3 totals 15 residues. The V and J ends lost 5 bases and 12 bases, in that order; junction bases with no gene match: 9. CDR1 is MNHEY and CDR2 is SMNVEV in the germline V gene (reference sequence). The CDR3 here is CASSPSTSGGAKLFF. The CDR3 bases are TGTGCCAGCAGTCCCAGCACTAGCGGGGGGGCGAAGCTGTTTTTT.

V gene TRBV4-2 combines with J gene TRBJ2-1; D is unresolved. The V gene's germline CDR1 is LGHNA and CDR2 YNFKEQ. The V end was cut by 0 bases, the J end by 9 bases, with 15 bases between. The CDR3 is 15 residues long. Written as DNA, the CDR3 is TGTGCCAGCAGCCAAGATTACGGCCAGACGCCTGAGCAGTTCTTC. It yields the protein CASSQDYGQTPEQFF.

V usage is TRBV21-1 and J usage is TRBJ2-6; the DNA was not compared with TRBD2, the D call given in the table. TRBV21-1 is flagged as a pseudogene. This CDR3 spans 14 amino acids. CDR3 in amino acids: CASPGGTGANVLTF. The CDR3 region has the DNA TGTGCCAGTCCCGGAGGAACGGGGGCCAACGTCCTGACTTTC.

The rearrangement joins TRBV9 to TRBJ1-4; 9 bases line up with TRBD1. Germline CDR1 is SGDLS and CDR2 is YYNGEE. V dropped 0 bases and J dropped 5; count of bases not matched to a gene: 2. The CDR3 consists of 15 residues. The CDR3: CASSVGGQGNEKLFF. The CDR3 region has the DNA TGTGCCAGCAGCGTAGGAGGACAGGGGAATGAAAAACTGTTTTTT. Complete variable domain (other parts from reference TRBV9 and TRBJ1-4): DSGVTQTPKHLITATGQRVTLRCSPRSGDLSVYWYQQSLDQGLQFLIQYYNGEERAKGNILERFSAQQFPDLHSELNLSSLELGDSALYFCASSVGGQGNEKLFFGSGTQLSVL.

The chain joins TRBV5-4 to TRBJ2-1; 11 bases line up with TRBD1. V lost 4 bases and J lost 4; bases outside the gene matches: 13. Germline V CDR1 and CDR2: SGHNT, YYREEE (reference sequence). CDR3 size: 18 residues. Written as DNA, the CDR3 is TGTGCCAGCAGCGGCTGGACAGGGGGCGCAGGGGAGTACAATGAGCAGTTCTTC. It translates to CASSGWTGGAGEYNEQFF.

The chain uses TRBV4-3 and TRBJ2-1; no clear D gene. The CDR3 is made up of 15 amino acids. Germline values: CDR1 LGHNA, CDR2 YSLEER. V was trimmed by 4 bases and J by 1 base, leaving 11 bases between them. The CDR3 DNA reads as TGCGCCAGCAGCCCGCAGGCCTATTCCTACAATGAGCAGTTCTTC. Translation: CASSPQAYSYNEQFF.

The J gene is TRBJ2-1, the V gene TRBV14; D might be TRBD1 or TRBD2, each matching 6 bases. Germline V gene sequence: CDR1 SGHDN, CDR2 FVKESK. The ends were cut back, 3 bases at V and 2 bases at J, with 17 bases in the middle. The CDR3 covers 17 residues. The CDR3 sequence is CASSQIEGGVTYNEQFF. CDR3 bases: TGTGCCAGCAGCCAGATTGAGGGGGGCGTCACCTACAATGAGCAGTTCTTC.

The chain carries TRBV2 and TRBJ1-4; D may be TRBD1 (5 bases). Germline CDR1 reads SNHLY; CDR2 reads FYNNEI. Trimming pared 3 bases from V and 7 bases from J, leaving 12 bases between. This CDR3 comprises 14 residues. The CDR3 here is CASSEQRGGEKLFF. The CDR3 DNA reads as TGTGCCAGCAGTGAGCAGCGGGGGGGTGAAAAACTGTTTTTT.

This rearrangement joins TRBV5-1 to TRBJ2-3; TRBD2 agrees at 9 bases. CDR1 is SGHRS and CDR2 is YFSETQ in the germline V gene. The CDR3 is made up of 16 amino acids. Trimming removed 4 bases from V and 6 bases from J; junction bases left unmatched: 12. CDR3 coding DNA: TGCGCCAGCAGCACTTCGTTAGCGGGGGACGGGGATACGCAGTATTTT. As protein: CASSTSLAGDGDTQYF.

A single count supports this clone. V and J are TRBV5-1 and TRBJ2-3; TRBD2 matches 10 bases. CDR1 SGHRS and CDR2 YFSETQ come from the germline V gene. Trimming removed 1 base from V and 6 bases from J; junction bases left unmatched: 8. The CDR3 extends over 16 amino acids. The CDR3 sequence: CASSLTSGDSTDTQYF. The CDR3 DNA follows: TGCGCCAGCAGCTTGACTAGCGGGGACTCCACGGATACGCAGTATTTT.